Each of the 29 T cell receptor beta chains below was sequenced from the same sample in a study of T cells in Graves' hyperthyroidism and ophthalmopathy. It was RNA transcripts that yielded the amplified TCR beta CDR3 regions. RT-PCR in the first round (using the HTBI primer set) targeted the TCR CDR3. TCRdb processed the multiplex PCR reads anew with MiXCR; each CDR3 protein has one entry. Altogether almost 250,000 distinct CDR3 sequences are present, approximately 23% being singletons, with the ten largest covering 35%. Material: blood. These receptors were collected from a woman in her 40s with Graves' ophthalmopathy.

The chain couples TRBV6-2 or TRBV6-3 to TRBJ2-2; D gene unclear. Germline-derived CDR1 and CDR2 are MNHEY and SVGEGT. V lost 4 bases and J lost 5, with 11 bases in between. There are 14 residues in the CDR3. The CDR3 loop reads CASSLAPSTGELFF. The CDR3 DNA is TGTGCCAGCAGTTTAGCCCCATCTACCGGGGAGCTGTTTTTT.

This clonotype turned up a few times. The J gene is TRBJ1-6, the V gene TRBV28; D uncertain. The CDR3 length is 11 residues. Germline CDR1 reads MDHEN; CDR2 reads SYDVKM. V was cut by 3 bases and J by 12 bases, with 6 bases left in between. CDR3 residues: CASSFGLPLHF. As DNA, the CDR3 is TGTGCCAGCAGTTTCGGGTTACCCCTCCACTTT.

The chain combines TRBV24-1 with TRBJ2-5; the D gene is possibly TRBD1 (7 bases). Germline CDR1 is KGHDR and CDR2 is SFDVKD. The length of the CDR3 is 16 residues. V dropped 3 bases and J dropped 3 bases, with 16 bases sitting between them. The DNA for the CDR3 is TGTGCCACCAGTGATGAGAGGGGGGACAGTAAAGAGACCCAGTACTTC. Translation: CATSDERGDSKETQYF.

This clonotype was observed a handful of times. This sequence joins TRBV6-1 and TRBJ1-1; the D gene is possibly TRBD1 (5 bases). The CDR3 consists of 12 residues. CDR1 and CDR2 (germline): MNHNS, SASEGT. Trimming removed 7 bases from V and 4 bases from J, with 10 bases in between. CDR3 residues: CASKGLFTEAFF. The CDR3 DNA reads TGTGCCAGCAAGGGGCTGTTCACTGAAGCTTTCTTT.

This clonotype has at least ten counts. The CDR3 DNA reads TGTGCCAGCAGTTTACCCCTCCTTGAAGCTTTCTTT. It encodes CASSLPLLEAFF. V is TRBV28 and J is TRBJ1-1; D call uncertain. The CDR3 has 12 amino acids. The ends were cut back, 2 bases at V and 7 bases at J, with 8 bases in the middle. The germline V gene encodes CDR1 MDHEN and CDR2 SYDVKM. The whole variable domain, remainder taken from reference TRBV28 and TRBJ1-1, is DVKVTQSSRYLVKRTGEKVFLECVQDMDHENMFWYRQDPGLGLRLIYFSYDVKMKEKGDIPEGYSVSREKKERFSLILESASTNQTSMYLCASSLPLLEAFFGQGTRLTVV.

This clonotype was observed many times. The rearrangement joins TRBV2 to TRBJ2-5, with unresolved D. V was shortened by 3 bases and J by 4 bases, with 15 bases between the two germline ends. The germline V gene has CDR1 SNHLY and CDR2 FYNNEI. This CDR3 contains 15 residues. CDR3 in DNA: TGTGCCAGCAGTGAGAGTCGTTTTTCAACAGAGACCCAGTACTTC. Protein product: CASSESRFSTETQYF.

This clonotype was seen ten or more times. This may stem from a read error, because a much larger clone lies one nucleotide away. V and J are TRBV28 and TRBJ1-2; D unresolved. The germline V gene has CDR1 MDHEN and CDR2 SYDVKM. V lost 2 bases to trimming and J lost 4 bases, with 8 bases between them. The CDR3 contains 13 residues. The CDR3 spells CASSLEASYGYTF. DNA of the CDR3: TGTGCCAGCAGTTTAGAGGCGAGCTATGGCTACACCTTC.

Ten or more counts support this clonotype. This chain uses TRBV12-3 or TRBV12-4 with TRBJ2-5; 7 nucleotides align to TRBD1. V shed 7 bases, J shed 2 bases, and the junction held 4 bases outside the gene matches. This CDR3 has 13 residues. Here the CDR3 reads CASIRQGQETQYF. In DNA form, the CDR3 reads TGTGCCAGCATCCGACAGGGTCAAGAGACCCAGTACTTC.

A remark on this clonotype: A junction end diverges from the germline sequence, so it may reflect a read error. The rearrangement joins TRBV28 to TRBJ2-7; 9 nucleotides align to TRBD1. The CDR3 sequence is 15 residues long. Germline V lookup: CDR1 MDHEN, CDR2 SYDVKM. The CDR3 loop is CASSFGGQGLDEQYF. The CDR3 bases are TGTGCCAGCAGTTTCGGGGGACAGGGTCTAGACGAGCAGTACTTT. Looking up the rest from reference TRBV28 and TRBJ2-7 gives the full variable domain: DVKVTQSSRYLVKRTGEKVFLECVQDMDHENMFWYRQDPGLGLRLIYFSYDVKMKEKGDIPEGYSVSREKKERFSLILESASTNQTSMYLCASSFGGQGLDEQYFGPGTRLTVT.

V is TRBV3-1 and J is TRBJ2-5; perhaps D is TRBD1 or TRBD2 (5 bases each). Per the germline V gene, CDR1 is LGHDT and CDR2 is YNNKEL (reference sequence). Deletions cut 5 bases from V and 7 bases from J, with 20 bases between. The CDR3 is 15 residues long. CDR3: CASSSSGTGAVTQYF. The CDR3 DNA sequence: TGTGCCAGCAGCTCCTCCGGGACCGGCGCAGTGACCCAGTACTTC.

This clonotype was recorded at least ten times. CDR3 nucleotide sequence: TGCAGCGGTCGACAGGGAGATCAGCCCCAGCATTTT. It specifies CSGRQGDQPQHF. The V call is TRBV20-1, the J call TRBJ1-5; 7 bases line up with TRBD1. The V gene's germline CDR1 is DFQATT and CDR2 SNEGSKA (reference sequence). The length of the CDR3 is 12 residues.

The gene calls are TRBV28 and TRBJ2-5; D not resolved. Trimming left V 2 bases short and J 5 bases short, with 12 bases between. Germline assignment: CDR1 MDHEN and CDR2 SYDVKM. The CDR3 extends over 14 amino acids. The chain's CDR3 is CASSLSRLGETQYF. The CDR3 DNA reads TGTGCCAGCAGTTTAAGTCGGCTGGGGGAGACCCAGTACTTC.

This clonotype was seen ten or more times. V is TRBV19 and J is TRBJ1-1; the match to TRBD1 covers 7 bases. Germline V gives CDR1 LNHDA, CDR2 SQIVND (reference sequence). The CDR3 totals 14 residues. Trimming took 4 bases from V and 0 from J; bases not matched to a gene: 2. DNA for the CDR3: TGTGCCAGTAGTACACAGGGGCTGAACACTGAAGCTTTCTTT. It yields the protein CASSTQGLNTEAFF.

This clonotype was recorded at least ten times. This rearrangement joins TRBV19 to TRBJ1-1; possibly TRBD1 for D (5 bases). Germline V lookup: CDR1 LNHDA, CDR2 SQIVND (reference sequence). This CDR3 is built from 12 residues. V shed 8 bases and J shed 1 base, with 8 bases lying between them. Written as DNA, the CDR3 is TGTGCCAGTTTGACAGAGAACACTGAAGCTTTCTTT. This codes for CASLTENTEAFF.

This rearrangement joins TRBV30 to TRBJ1-6; tentatively, D is TRBD1 (6 bases). The CDR3 has 14 amino acids. V was clipped by 4 bases and J by 7 bases, with 14 bases between them. Germline V gene data show CDR1 as GTSNPN and CDR2 as SVGIG (reference sequence). The CDR3 region is CAWTPDRLNSPLHF. The CDR3 DNA follows: TGTGCCTGGACTCCCGACAGGCTGAATTCACCCCTCCACTTT.

V is TRBV20-1 and J is TRBJ2-5, with D perhaps matching TRBD1 (5 bases). Germline values: CDR1 DFQATT, CDR2 SNEGSKA (reference sequence). V lost 3 bases and J lost 4, with 21 bases in between. The CDR3 covers 16 residues. CDR3 in DNA: TGCAGTGCTAGCGTATCCTTCGGTTATAGGGGAGAGACCCAGTACTTC. Translating gives CSASVSFGYRGETQYF.

The chain links TRBV28 to TRBJ2-5; tentatively, D is TRBD1 (5 bases). The V gene's germline CDR1 is MDHEN and CDR2 SYDVKM. V gave up 6 bases and J gave up 2 bases, with 13 bases separating them. The CDR3 runs to 14 residues. The CDR3 protein is CASRETGDQETQYF. CDR3 sequence (DNA): TGTGCCAGCAGAGAAACAGGTGATCAAGAGACCCAGTACTTC.

This clonotype came up many times. The chain links TRBV27 to TRBJ2-7; D assignment may be TRBD1 or TRBD2 (5 bases each). Trimming pared 2 bases from V and 3 bases from J, leaving 17 bases between. Looked up from germline, CDR1 is MNHEY and CDR2 is SMNVEV (reference sequence). CDR3 length: 16 amino acids. The CDR3 spells CASSLPGTPSSYEQYF. Written as DNA, the CDR3 is TGTGCCAGCAGTTTACCCGGGACCCCGAGCAGCTACGAGCAGTACTTC.

The chain employs TRBV12-3 or TRBV12-4 and TRBJ1-1; possibly TRBD1 for D (5 bases). V was shortened by 6 bases and J by 3 bases, with 14 bases between the two germline ends. This CDR3 is 14 amino acids long. In nucleotides, the CDR3 is TGTGCCAGCAGACCTGAGACAGCATACACTGAAGCTTTCTTT. This translates into CASRPETAYTEAFF.

The V call is TRBV10-2, the J call TRBJ1-2, with a tentative D call TRBD1 (6 bases). Germline lookup yields CDR1 WSHSY and CDR2 SAAADI. This CDR3 comprises 13 residues. V lost 5 bases and J 3 bases, leaving 10 bases between the germline ends. CDR3 region: CASSFRTDYGYTF. CDR3 DNA sequence: TGCGCCAGCAGTTTCAGGACAGACTATGGCTACACCTTC.

V usage is TRBV12-3 or TRBV12-4 and J usage is TRBJ2-2; TRBD1 is a possible D gene (5 bases). The CDR3 sequence is 14 residues long. The V and J ends lost 4 bases and 6 bases respectively, with 12 bases between them. Here the CDR3 DNA reads TGTGCCAGCAGTTACGCCAGGGCGGCCGGGGAGCTGTTTTTT. The encoded protein is CASSYARAAGELFF.

This clonotype was observed a few times. The CDR3 DNA follows: TGTGCCAGCAGCTTATCCCCTAGCGGGAACTACTACGAGCAGTACTTC. Amino acid sequence: CASSLSPSGNYYEQYF. The chain carries TRBV11-1 and TRBJ2-7; TRBD2 agrees at 9 bases. Trimming cost V 2 bases and J 3 bases; bases outside gene matches: 8. Germline CDR1 reads SGHAT; CDR2 reads FQDESV (reference sequence). The CDR3 extends over 16 amino acids.

In its sample, this clonotype was seen many times. The V and J genes are TRBV6-4 and TRBJ1-1, with TRBD1 matching over 12 bases. V dropped 7 bases and J dropped 4; count of bases not matched to a gene: 13. Looked up from germline, CDR1 is MRHNA and CDR2 is SNTAGT. This CDR3 has 17 amino acids. The CDR3 is CASINIVGTGGFTEAFF. The CDR3 DNA sequence: TGTGCCAGCATAAATATTGTTGGGACAGGGGGCTTCACTGAAGCTTTCTTT.

This clonotype appeared many times. J is TRBJ1-6 and V is TRBV20-1; no definite D call. In germline, CDR1 is DFQATT, CDR2 SNEGSKA (reference sequence). The V gene lost 3 bases and the J gene lost 9 bases, with 9 bases spanning the gap. CDR3 length equals 12 residues. The DNA for the CDR3 is TGCAGTGCTAGTAAACCGACTTCACCCCTCCACTTT. Translating it yields CSASKPTSPLHF.

This clonotype was observed a few times. This chain joins TRBV24-1 and TRBJ1-2; no firm D call. From germline, CDR1 is KGHDR and CDR2 SFDVKD. The V gene lost 4 bases and the J gene lost 1 base, with 12 bases spanning the gap. The CDR3 runs to 15 residues. The CDR3 here is CATSEGEAHNYGYTF. CDR3 nucleotide sequence: TGTGCCACCAGTGAGGGAGAAGCGCATAACTATGGCTACACCTTC.

The V and J genes are TRBV6-1 and TRBJ2-6; TRBD2 matches at 7 bases. This CDR3 comprises 16 residues. Germline CDR1 and CDR2: MNHNS and SASEGT. With V trimmed by 2 bases and J by 2 bases, 3 bases remained unmatched. The CDR3 sequence is CASSEREGTGANVLTF. CDR3 sequence (DNA): TGTGCCAGCAGTGAAAGGGAGGGTACTGGGGCCAACGTCCTGACTTTC.

This clonotype was counted ten times or more. One junction end does not reproduce the germline sequence, and a read error may be involved. V is TRBV7-2 and J is TRBJ2-7, with 11 bases that match TRBD2. The CDR3 runs 16 residues. CDR1 and CDR2 (germline): SGHTA, FQGNSA. The chain's CDR3 is CASSNFGTSGSYEQYF. The DNA of the CDR3 is TGTGCCAGCAGCAATTTCGGGACTAGCGGTTCCTACGAACAGTACTTC. The variable domain in full, completed from reference TRBV7-2 and TRBJ2-7, reads GAGVSQSPSNKVTEKGKDVELRCDPISGHTALYWYRQSLGQGLEFLIYFQGNSAPDKSGLPSDRFSAERTGGSVSTLTIQRTQQEDSAVYLCASSNFGTSGSYEQYFGPGTRLTVT.

This clonotype was recorded at least ten times. The rearrangement links TRBV20-1 to TRBJ1-1; unclear D gene. The germline V gene has CDR1 DFQATT and CDR2 SNEGSKA (reference sequence). Between the trimmed V and J ends, which lost 3 bases and 0 bases, there was a span of 11 bases. This CDR3 contains 14 residues. The CDR3 nucleotides read TGCAGTGCTAGTCAGGCTCTGATGAACACTGAAGCTTTCTTT. Its protein product is CSASQALMNTEAFF.

This chain uses TRBV28 with TRBJ1-5; 7 bases fit TRBD1. CDR1 and CDR2 from the germline V gene are MDHEN and SYDVKM. V lost 6 bases and J lost 7; bases outside the gene matches: 6. CDR3 length equals 13 residues. The CDR3 spells CASRDRLWQPQHF. The CDR3 DNA follows: TGTGCCAGCAGGGACAGGCTTTGGCAGCCCCAGCATTTT. Complete variable domain (other parts from reference TRBV28 and TRBJ1-5): DVKVTQSSRYLVKRTGEKVFLECVQDMDHENMFWYRQDPGLGLRLIYFSYDVKMKEKGDIPEGYSVSREKKERFSLILESASTNQTSMYLCASRDRLWQPQHFGDGTRLSIL.